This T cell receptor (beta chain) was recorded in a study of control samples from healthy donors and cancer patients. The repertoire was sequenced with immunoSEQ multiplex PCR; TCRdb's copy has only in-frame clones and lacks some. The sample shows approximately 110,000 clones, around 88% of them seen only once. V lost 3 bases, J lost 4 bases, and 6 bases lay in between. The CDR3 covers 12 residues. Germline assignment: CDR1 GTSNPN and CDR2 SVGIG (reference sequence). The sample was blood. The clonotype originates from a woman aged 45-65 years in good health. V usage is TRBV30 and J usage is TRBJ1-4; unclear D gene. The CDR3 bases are TGTGCCTGGAGCGGGAATAATGAAAAACTGTTTTTT. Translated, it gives CAWSGNNEKLFF.